The clone carrying this TCR beta chain was counted a few times. Its cognate antigen is unknown. CDR1 and CDR2 from the germline V gene are KGHSH and LQKENI. The CDR3 loop spans 16 amino acids. V lost 6 bases, J lost 0 bases, and 17 bases lay in between. Ligated cDNA underwent four rounds of PCR with nested alpha and beta constant region primers and SP2. For blood and skin samples, reverse transcription used TCR alpha and beta constant primers. Using its own MiXCR run on the UMI-ligation and nested PCR reads, TCRdb lists one record per CDR3 protein. Altogether around 20,000 distinct CDR3 sequences are present, roughly 6% being singletons, with the ten largest covering under 7.5%. Treatment described: skin biopsy from PPD injection site in Mantoux-positive individual. The library had UMIs added by 3' ligation of an oligonucleotide to TCR cDNA. Skin biopsies came from PPD injection sites in Mantoux-positive individuals.

This entry belongs to a study of naive and memory T cell subsets. General study points: This RNA-based method may be sensitive to activation-related transcript changes.

V gene TRBV18 combines with J gene TRBJ1-1; the D gene is possibly TRBD1 (5 bases). This material consisted of skin, taken from a tuberculin skin test site. The TCR comes from an adult in good health. The CDR3 reads CASSHDRPLVNTEAFF. In DNA form, the CDR3 reads TGTGCCAGCTCCCACGACAGACCCCTGGTGAACACTGAAGCTTTCTTT.